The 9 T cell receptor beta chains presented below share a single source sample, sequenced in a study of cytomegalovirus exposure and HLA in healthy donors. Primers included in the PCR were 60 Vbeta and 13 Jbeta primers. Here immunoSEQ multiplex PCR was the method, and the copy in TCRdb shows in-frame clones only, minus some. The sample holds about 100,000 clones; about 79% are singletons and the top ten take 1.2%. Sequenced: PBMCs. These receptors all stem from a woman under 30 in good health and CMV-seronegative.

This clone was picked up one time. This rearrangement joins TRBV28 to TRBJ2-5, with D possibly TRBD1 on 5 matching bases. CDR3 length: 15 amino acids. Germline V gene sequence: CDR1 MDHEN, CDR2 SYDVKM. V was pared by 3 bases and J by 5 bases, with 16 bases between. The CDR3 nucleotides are TGTGCCAGCAGTTTGACGACTGGGGCGTGGGAGACCCAGTACTTC. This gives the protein CASSLTTGAWETQYF.

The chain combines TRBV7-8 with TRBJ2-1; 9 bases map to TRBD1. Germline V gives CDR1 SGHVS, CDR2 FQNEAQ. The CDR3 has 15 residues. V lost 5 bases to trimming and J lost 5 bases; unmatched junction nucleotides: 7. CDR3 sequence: CASSPRTGEHNEQFF. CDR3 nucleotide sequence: TGTGCCAGCAGCCCCAGGACAGGGGAACACAATGAGCAGTTCTTC.

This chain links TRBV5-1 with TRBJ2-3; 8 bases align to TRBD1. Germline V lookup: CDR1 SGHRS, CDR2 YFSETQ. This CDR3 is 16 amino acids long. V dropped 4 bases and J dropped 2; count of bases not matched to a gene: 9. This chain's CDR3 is CASSPTTGGVTDTQYF. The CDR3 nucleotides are TGCGCCAGCAGCCCTACAACAGGGGGTGTCACAGATACGCAGTATTTT. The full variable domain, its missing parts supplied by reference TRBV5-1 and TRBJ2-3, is KAGVTQTPRYLIKTRGQQVTLSCSPISGHRSVSWYQQTPGQGLQFLFEYFSETQRNKGNFPGRFSGRQFSNSRSEMNVSTLELGDSALYLCASSPTTGGVTDTQYFGPGTRLTVL.

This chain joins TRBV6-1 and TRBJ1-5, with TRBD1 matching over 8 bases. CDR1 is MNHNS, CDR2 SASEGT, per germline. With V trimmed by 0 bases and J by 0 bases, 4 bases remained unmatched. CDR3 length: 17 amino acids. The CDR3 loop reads CASSEAHGTGSNQPQHF. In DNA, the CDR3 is TGTGCCAGCAGTGAAGCGCATGGGACAGGTAGCAATCAGCCCCAGCATTTT.

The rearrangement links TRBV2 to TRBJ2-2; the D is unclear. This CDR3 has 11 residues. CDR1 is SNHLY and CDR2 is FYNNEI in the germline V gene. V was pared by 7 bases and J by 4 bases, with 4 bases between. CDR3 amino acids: CASKSTGELFF. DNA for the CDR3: TGTGCCAGCAAGAGCACCGGGGAGCTGTTTTTT. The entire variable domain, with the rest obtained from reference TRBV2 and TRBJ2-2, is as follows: EPEVTQTPSHQVTQMGQEVILRCVPISNHLYFYWYRQILGQKVEFLVSFYNNEISEKSEIFDDQFSVERPDGSNFTLKIRSTKLEDSAMYFCASKSTGELFFGEGSRLTVL.

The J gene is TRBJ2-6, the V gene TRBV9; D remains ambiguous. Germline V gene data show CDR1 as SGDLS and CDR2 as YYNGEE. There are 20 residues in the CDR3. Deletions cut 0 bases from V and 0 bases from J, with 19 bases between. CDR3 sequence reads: CASSVEDIRKYSSGANVLTF. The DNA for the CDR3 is TGTGCCAGCAGCGTAGAGGATATACGGAAGTACAGCTCTGGGGCCAACGTCCTGACTTTC. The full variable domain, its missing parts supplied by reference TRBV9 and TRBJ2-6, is DSGVTQTPKHLITATGQRVTLRCSPRSGDLSVYWYQQSLDQGLQFLIQYYNGEERAKGNILERFSAQQFPDLHSELNLSSLELGDSALYFCASSVEDIRKYSSGANVLTFGAGSRLTVL.

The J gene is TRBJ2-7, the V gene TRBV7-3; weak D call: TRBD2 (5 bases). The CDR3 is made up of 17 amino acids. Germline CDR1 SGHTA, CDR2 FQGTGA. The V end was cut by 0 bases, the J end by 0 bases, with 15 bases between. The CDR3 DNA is TGTGCCAGCAGCTTAACGCATCGGGGAATCCCCTCCTACGAGCAGTACTTC. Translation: CASSLTHRGIPSYEQYF.

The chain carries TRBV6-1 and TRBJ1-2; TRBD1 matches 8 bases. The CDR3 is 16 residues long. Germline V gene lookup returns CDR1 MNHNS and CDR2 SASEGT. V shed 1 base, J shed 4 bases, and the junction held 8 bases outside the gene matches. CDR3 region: CASSEEVGQGSYGYTF. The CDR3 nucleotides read TGTGCCAGCAGTGAAGAAGTAGGACAGGGATCCTATGGCTACACCTTC.

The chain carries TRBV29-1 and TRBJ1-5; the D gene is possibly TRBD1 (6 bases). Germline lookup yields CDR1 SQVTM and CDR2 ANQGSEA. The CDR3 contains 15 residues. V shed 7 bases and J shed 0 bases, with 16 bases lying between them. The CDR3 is CSAKIRDNSNQPQHF. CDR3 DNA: TGCAGCGCTAAAATCCGGGACAATAGCAATCAGCCCCAGCATTTT.